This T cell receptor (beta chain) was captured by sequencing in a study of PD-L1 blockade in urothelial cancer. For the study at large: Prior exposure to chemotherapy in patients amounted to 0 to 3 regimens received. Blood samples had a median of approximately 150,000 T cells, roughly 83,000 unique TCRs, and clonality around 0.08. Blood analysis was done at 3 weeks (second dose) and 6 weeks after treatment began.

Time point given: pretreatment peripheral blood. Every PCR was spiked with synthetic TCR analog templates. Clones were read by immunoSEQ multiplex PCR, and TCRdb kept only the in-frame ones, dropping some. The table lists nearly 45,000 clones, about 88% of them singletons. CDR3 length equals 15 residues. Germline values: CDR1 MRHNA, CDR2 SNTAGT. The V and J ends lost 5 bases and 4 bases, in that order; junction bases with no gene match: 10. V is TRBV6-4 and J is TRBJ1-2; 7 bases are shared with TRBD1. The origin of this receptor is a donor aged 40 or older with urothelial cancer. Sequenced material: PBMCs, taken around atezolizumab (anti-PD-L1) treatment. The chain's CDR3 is CASSTQTGTIYGYTF. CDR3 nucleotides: TGTGCCAGCAGTACCCAGACAGGGACGATCTATGGCTACACCTTC.